This T cell receptor (beta chain) was sequenced during a study of early T cells in non-severe SARS-CoV-2 infection. Looking at the study overall: Bulk RNA isolated from unsorted whole blood underwent sequencing; chains were not paired.

Unique molecular identifiers were affixed to single, distinct cDNA molecules. TCRdb recomputed calls from the 5' RACE reads with MiXCR, one row per CDR3 protein. The sample comprises some 100,000 distinct CDR3 sequences, about 15% of which are singletons, and just under 0.6% rests with the top ten. As concerns this clonotype: Its specificity is unknown. The conserved closing phenylalanine or tryptophan is absent in this CDR3, likely reflecting a read error.

General study results and limits: Comparison of clonotypes with VDJdb favored anti-spike CD8 responses while missing private and CD4 specificities.

Sequenced material: whole blood. This clonotype was sampled from an adult who was a healthcare worker with PCR-confirmed SARS-CoV-2 infection or an uninfected control (not recorded which).

CDR3 in amino acids: CASSPARADTQYY. CDR3 nucleotides: TGTGCCAGCAGTCCCGCTCGGGCAGATACGCAGTATTAT. The chain combines TRBV27 with TRBJ2-3; D gene unclear. The V end lost 5 bases, the J end lost 4 bases, and 10 bases lay between the germline ends. The CDR3 sequence is 13 residues long. Per the germline V gene, CDR1 is MNHEY and CDR2 is SMNVEV (reference sequence).